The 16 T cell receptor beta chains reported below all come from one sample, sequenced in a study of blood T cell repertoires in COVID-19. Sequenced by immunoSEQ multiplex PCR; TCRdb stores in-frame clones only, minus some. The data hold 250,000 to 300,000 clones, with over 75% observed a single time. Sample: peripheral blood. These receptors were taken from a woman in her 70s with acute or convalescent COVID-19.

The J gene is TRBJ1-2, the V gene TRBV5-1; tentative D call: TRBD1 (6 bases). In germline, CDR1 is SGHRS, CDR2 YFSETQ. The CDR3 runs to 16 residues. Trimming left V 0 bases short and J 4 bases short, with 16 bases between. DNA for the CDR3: TGCGCCAGCAGCTTGGGGACAGACGACGGGGCCTATGGCTACACCTTC. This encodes CASSLGTDDGAYGYTF.

CDR3: CASSTQGPYEQYF. DNA of the CDR3: TGTGCCAGCTCAACCCAGGGTCCCTACGAGCAGTACTTC. The chain has TRBV18 and TRBJ2-7; D is possibly TRBD1 (5 bases). The CDR3 extends over 13 amino acids. V lost 5 bases, J lost 2 bases, and 10 bases lay in between. The germline gives CDR1 KGHSH, CDR2 LQKENI. The full variable domain, completed using reference TRBV18 and TRBJ2-7, is NAGVMQNPRHLVRRRGQEARLRCSPMKGHSHVYWYRQLPEEGLKFMVYLQKENIIDESGMPKERFSAEFPKEGPSILRIQQVVRGDSAAYFCASSTQGPYEQYFGPGTRLTVT.

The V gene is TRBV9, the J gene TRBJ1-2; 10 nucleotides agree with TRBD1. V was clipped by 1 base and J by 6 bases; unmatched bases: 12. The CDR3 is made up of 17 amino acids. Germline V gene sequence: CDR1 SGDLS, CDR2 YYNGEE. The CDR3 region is CASSVPPWGQGKNGYTF. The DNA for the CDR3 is TGTGCCAGCAGCGTACCCCCCTGGGGACAGGGGAAGAATGGCTACACCTTC. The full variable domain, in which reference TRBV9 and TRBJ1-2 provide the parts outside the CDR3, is DSGVTQTPKHLITATGQRVTLRCSPRSGDLSVYWYQQSLDQGLQFLIQYYNGEERAKGNILERFSAQQFPDLHSELNLSSLELGDSALYFCASSVPPWGQGKNGYTFGSGTRLTVV.

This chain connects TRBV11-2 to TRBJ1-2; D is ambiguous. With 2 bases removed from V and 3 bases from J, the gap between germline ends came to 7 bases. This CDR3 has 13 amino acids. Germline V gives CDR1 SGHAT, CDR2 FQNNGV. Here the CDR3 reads CASSLTDHYGYTF. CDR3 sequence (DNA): TGTGCCAGCAGCTTAACAGACCACTATGGCTACACCTTC. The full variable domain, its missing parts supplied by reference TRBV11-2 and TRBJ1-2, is EAGVAQSPRYKIIEKRQSVAFWCNPISGHATLYWYQQILGQGPKLLIQFQNNGVVDDSQLPKDRFSAERLKGVDSTLKIQPAKLEDSAVYLCASSLTDHYGYTFGSGTRLTVV.

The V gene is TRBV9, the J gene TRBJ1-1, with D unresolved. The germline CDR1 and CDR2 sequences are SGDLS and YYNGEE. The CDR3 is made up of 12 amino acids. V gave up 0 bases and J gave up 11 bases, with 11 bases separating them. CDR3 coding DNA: TGTGCCAGCAGCGTAGACGGAAGAGGGGCTTTCTTT. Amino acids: CASSVDGRGAFF.

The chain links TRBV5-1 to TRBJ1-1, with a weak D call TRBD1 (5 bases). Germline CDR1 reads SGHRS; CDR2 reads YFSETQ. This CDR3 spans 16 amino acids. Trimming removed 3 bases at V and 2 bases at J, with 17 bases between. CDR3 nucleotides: TGCGCCAGCAGCTCGACGACAGATACGATTAACACTGAAGCTTTCTTT. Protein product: CASSSTTDTINTEAFF.

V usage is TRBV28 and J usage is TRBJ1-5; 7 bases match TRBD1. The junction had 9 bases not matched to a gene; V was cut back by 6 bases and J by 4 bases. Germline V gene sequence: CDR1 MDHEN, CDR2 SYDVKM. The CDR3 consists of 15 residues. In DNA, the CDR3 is TGTGCCAGCAGCCCCCGACAGGGCTATAATCAGCCCCAGCATTTT. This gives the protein CASSPRQGYNQPQHF.

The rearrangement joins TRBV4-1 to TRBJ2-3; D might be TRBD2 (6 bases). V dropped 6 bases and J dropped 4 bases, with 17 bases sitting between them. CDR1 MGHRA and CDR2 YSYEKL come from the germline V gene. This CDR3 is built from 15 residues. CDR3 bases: TGCGCCAGCAGTCCGCGGGGCCTTAGCGCAGATACGCAGTATTTT. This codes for CASSPRGLSADTQYF.

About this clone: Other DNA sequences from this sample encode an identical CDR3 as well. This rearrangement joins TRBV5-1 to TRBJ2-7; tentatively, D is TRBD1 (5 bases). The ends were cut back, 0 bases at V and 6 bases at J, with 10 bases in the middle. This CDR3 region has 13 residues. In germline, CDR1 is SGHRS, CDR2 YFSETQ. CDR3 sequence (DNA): TGCGCCAGCAGCTTGGCGCAGGGTGGCGAGCAGTACTTC. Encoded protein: CASSLAQGGEQYF. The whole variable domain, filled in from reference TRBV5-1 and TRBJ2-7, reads KAGVTQTPRYLIKTRGQQVTLSCSPISGHRSVSWYQQTPGQGLQFLFEYFSETQRNKGNFPGRFSGRQFSNSRSEMNVSTLELGDSALYLCASSLAQGGEQYFGPGTRLTVT.

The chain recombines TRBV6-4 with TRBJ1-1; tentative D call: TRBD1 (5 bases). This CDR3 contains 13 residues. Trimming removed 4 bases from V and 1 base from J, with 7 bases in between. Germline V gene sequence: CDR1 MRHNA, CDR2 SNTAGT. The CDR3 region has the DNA TGTGCCAGCAGTGGACAGACGAACACTGAAGCTTTCTTT. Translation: CASSGQTNTEAFF.

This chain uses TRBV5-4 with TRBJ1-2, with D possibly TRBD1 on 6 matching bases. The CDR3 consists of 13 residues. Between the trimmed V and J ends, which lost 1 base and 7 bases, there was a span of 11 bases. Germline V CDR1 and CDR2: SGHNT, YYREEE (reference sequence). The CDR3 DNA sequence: TGTGCCAGCAGCTTGAGGGGGGGCGGTGGCTACACCTTC. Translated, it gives CASSLRGGGGYTF. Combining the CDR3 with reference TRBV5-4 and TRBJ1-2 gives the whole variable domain ETGVTQSPTHLIKTRGQQVTLRCSSQSGHNTVSWYQQALGQGPQFIFQYYREEENGRGNFPPRFSGLQFPNYSSELNVNALELDDSALYLCASSLRGGGGYTFGSGTRLTVV.

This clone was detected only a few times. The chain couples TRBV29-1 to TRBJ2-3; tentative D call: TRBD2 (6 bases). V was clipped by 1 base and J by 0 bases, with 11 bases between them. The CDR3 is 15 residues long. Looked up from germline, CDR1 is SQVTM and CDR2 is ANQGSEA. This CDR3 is CSVEGGATSTDTQYF. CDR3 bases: TGCAGCGTTGAAGGCGGGGCGACTAGCACAGATACGCAGTATTTT.

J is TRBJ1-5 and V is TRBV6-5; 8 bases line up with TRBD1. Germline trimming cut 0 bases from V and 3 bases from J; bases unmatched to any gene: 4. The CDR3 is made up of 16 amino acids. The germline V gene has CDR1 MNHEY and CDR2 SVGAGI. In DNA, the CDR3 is TGTGCCAGCAGTTACTCCCGGACAGGGAACAATCAGCCCCAGCATTTT. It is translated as CASSYSRTGNNQPQHF.

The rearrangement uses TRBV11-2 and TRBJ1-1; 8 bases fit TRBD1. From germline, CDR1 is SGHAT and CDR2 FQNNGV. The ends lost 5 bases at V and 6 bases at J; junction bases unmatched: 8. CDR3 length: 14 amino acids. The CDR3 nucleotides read TGTGCCAGCAGCGCTCCGACAGGGGACGCTGAAGCTTTCTTT. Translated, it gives CASSAPTGDAEAFF.

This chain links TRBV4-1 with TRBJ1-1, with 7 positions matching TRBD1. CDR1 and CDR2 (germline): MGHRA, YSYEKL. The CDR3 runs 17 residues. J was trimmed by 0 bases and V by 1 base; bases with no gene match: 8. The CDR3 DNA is TGCGCCAGCAGCCAAGGAAGGGGGCCCGGACTGAACACTGAAGCTTTCTTT. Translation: CASSQGRGPGLNTEAFF.

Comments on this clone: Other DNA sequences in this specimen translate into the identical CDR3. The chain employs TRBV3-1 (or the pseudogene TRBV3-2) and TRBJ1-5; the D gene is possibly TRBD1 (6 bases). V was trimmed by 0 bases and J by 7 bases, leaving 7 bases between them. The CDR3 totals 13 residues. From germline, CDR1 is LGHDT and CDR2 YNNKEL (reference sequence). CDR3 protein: CASSQERGQPQHF. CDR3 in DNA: TGTGCCAGCAGCCAAGAGAGGGGGCAGCCCCAGCATTTT.